The clone carrying this T cell receptor (beta chain) was seen only once. The protocol was immunoSEQ multiplex PCR, while the TCRdb copy is restricted to in-frame clones and leaves out a portion. In the table there are several thousand clones, under 90% of which are singletons. The CDR3 is made up of 13 amino acids. CDR1 is WSHSY, CDR2 SAAADI, per germline. V was clipped by 1 base and J by 8 bases, with 9 bases between them. These data belong to a study of blood T cell repertoires in COVID-19. Specimen: peripheral blood. This clonotype originated in a man between 60 and 75 years old with acute or convalescent COVID-19. V gene TRBV10-2 combines with J gene TRBJ2-1; no definite D call. The chain's CDR3 is CASSEYGSDEQFF. DNA for the CDR3: TGCGCCAGCAGTGAGTATGGCAGCGATGAGCAGTTCTTC.